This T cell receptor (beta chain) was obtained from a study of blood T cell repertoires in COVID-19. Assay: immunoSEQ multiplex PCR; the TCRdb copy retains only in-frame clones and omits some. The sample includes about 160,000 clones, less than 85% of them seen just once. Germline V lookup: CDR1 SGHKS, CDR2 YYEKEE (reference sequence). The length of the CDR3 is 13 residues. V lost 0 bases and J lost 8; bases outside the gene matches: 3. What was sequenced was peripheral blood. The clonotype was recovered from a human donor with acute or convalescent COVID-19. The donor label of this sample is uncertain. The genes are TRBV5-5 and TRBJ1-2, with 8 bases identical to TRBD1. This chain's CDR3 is CASSLGTGSGYTF. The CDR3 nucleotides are TGTGCCAGCAGCTTGGGGACAGGGTCCGGCTACACCTTC.